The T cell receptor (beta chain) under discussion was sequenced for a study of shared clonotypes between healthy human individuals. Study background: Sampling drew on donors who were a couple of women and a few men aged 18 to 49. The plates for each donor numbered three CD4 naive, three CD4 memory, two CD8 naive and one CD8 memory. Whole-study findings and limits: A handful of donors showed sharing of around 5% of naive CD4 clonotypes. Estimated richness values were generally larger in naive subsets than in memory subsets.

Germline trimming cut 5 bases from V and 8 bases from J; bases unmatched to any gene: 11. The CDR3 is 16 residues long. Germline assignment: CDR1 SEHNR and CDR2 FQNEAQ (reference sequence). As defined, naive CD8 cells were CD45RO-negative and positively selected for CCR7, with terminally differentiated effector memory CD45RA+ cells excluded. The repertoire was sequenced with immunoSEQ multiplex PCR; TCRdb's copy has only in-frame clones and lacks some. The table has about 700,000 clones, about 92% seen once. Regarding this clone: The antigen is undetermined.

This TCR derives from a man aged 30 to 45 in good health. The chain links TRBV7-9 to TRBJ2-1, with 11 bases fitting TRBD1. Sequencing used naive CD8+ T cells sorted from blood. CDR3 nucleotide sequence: TGTGCCAGCAGCCCATTGCCCGGACAGGGGGCGGATGAGCAGTTCTTC. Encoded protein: CASSPLPGQGADEQFF.